The 15 T cell receptor beta chains below were found in one sample sequenced in a study of high-grade serous ovarian cancer treatment subgroups. Profiling relied on immunoSEQ multiplex PCR, and the TCRdb table lists in-frame clones only, not all of them. The table has nearly 15,000 clones, roughly nine tenths seen once. Tumor samples were obtained before definitive surgery or chemotherapy. Sequenced sample: tumor tissue. The origin of the receptors is a human donor with high-grade serous ovarian cancer.

V and J are TRBV6-1 and TRBJ1-2; 9 bases line up with TRBD1. CDR3 length: 13 residues. V shed 6 bases and J 7 bases; nucleotides not matched to a gene: 6. CDR1 is MNHNS and CDR2 is SASEGT in the germline V gene. The CDR3 loop is CASREQGAGGYTF. Here the CDR3 DNA reads TGTGCCAGCAGAGAACAGGGGGCGGGTGGCTACACCTTC.

The J gene is TRBJ1-1, the V gene TRBV19, with D possibly matching TRBD1 (6 bases). Trimming took off 4 bases at V and 0 bases at J, with 18 bases between the two ends. The germline CDR1 and CDR2 sequences are LNHDA and SQIVND (reference sequence). This CDR3 comprises 17 residues. CDR3 sequence (DNA): TGTGCCAGTAGTAGGGGGGGCGCCGGCGCGGTGAACACTGAAGCTTTCTTT. Residues: CASSRGGAGAVNTEAFF.

The gene calls are TRBV7-8 and TRBJ1-1, with 9 nucleotides matching TRBD1. The CDR3 is made up of 15 amino acids. Germline CDR1 is SGHVS and CDR2 is FQNEAQ. With 3 bases clipped from V and 2 bases from J, the junction kept 4 bases outside the gene matches. CDR3 DNA: TGTGCCAGCAGCTTCACAGGGGGCTTCAACACTGAAGCTTTCTTT. Protein product: CASSFTGGFNTEAFF. The full variable domain, its missing parts supplied by reference TRBV7-8 and TRBJ1-1, is GAGVSQSPRYKVAKRGQDVALRCDPISGHVSLFWYQQALGQGPEFLTYFQNEAQLDKSGLPSDRFFAERPEGSVSTLKIQRTQQEDSAVYLCASSFTGGFNTEAFFGQGTRLTVV.

The chain has TRBV10-2 and TRBJ2-3; 11 nucleotides match TRBD2. CDR3 length equals 15 residues. Germline CDR1 and CDR2: WSHSY and SAAADI. The ends lost 7 bases at V and 2 bases at J; junction bases unmatched: 5. DNA for the CDR3: TGCGCCAGCATTCGTAGCGGGGGGGACACAGATACGCAGTATTTT. Translated: CASIRSGGDTDTQYF.

The J gene is TRBJ2-2, the V gene TRBV7-8; possible D gene TRBD1, 6 bases. The CDR3 totals 14 residues. V shed 7 bases and J shed 4 bases, with 13 bases lying between them. The germline V gene encodes CDR1 SGHVS and CDR2 FQNEAQ. Here the CDR3 DNA reads TGTGCCAGCACCCGTGGGGGCGGCACCGGGGAGCTGTTTTTT. This gives the protein CASTRGGGTGELFF.

V usage is TRBV6-5 and J usage is TRBJ2-1; D not certain. CDR1 MNHEY and CDR2 SVGAGI come from the germline V gene. The V gene lost 6 bases and the J gene lost 6 bases, with 18 bases spanning the gap. The CDR3 extends over 15 amino acids. CDR3 sequence: CASSPTRALLNEQFF. The CDR3 nucleotides are TGTGCCAGCAGCCCCACACGGGCCCTACTCAATGAGCAGTTCTTC.

The chain carries TRBV5-6 and TRBJ2-7; tentatively, D is TRBD1 (5 bases). V lost 0 bases, J lost 3 bases, and 10 bases lay in between. This CDR3 is 14 amino acids long. From germline, CDR1 is SGHDT and CDR2 YYEEEE. The CDR3 protein is CASSLAQGYYEQYF. As DNA, the CDR3 is TGTGCCAGCAGCTTGGCCCAGGGATACTACGAGCAGTACTTC.

The chain couples TRBV11-3 to TRBJ2-5, with D maybe TRBD1 (6 bases). The end of the DNA fits TRBJ2-7 better, so the J call may be wrong. Per germline, CDR1 SGHNT and CDR2 YENEEA. This CDR3 region has 13 residues. In DNA, the CDR3 is TGTGCCAGCAGCGAAGGACAGTTCTACGAGCAGTACTTC. This sequence encodes CASSEGQFYEQYF.

CDR3 region: CASSPETQENYGYTF. For the CDR3, the DNA is TGCGCCAGCAGCCCGGAAACACAGGAAAACTATGGCTACACCTTC. The chain combines TRBV4-1 with TRBJ1-2; perhaps TRBD1 as D (5 bases). Trimming stripped 4 bases from V and 2 bases from J, with 14 bases between. Germline CDR1 reads MGHRA; CDR2 reads YSYEKL. CDR3 length equals 15 residues.

This clone came up a few times. J is TRBJ2-2 and V is TRBV10-3, with TRBD1 matching over 9 bases. With V trimmed by 6 bases and J by 5 bases, 16 bases remained unmatched. Germline CDR1 is ENHRY and CDR2 is SYGVKD. The CDR3 covers 18 residues. CDR3 DNA: TGTGCCATCAGAGAATTCAACAGGGGGCATATGAGGACCGGGGAGCTGTTTTTT. It encodes CAIREFNRGHMRTGELFF.

The chain links TRBV6-5 to TRBJ1-1; TRBD1 agrees at 9 bases. This CDR3 has 13 residues. The trim removed 6 bases at V and 4 bases at J, leaving 3 bases unmatched. CDR1 MNHEY and CDR2 SVGAGI come from the germline V gene. The CDR3 DNA reads as TGTGCCAGCAGCGGGACAGGGCTCACTGAAGCTTTCTTT. This translates into CASSGTGLTEAFF.

This clone was seen a few times. The chain has TRBV2 and TRBJ1-2, with 7 bases aligning to TRBD1. With V trimmed by 8 bases and J by 5 bases, 5 bases remained unmatched. The CDR3 sequence is 12 residues long. Germline V lookup: CDR1 SNHLY, CDR2 FYNNEI. As DNA, the CDR3 is TGTGCCAGCGAGGGGGGACAGTATGGCTACACCTTC. It is translated as CASEGGQYGYTF.

This clone is a singleton in its sample. The chain joins TRBV6-6 to TRBJ2-7; the D gene is possibly TRBD1 (6 bases). Deletions cut 4 bases from V and 2 bases from J, with 12 bases between. The CDR3 has 14 residues. Germline CDR1 and CDR2: MNHNY and SVGAGI (reference sequence). CDR3 region: CASSWATGAYEQYF. DNA for the CDR3: TGTGCCAGCAGTTGGGCGACAGGTGCCTACGAGCAGTACTTC.

V usage is TRBV5-1 and J usage is TRBJ2-7, with D perhaps TRBD2 (7 bases). V lost 0 bases to trimming and J lost 6 bases, with 31 bases between them. The CDR3 contains 20 residues. From germline, CDR1 is SGHRS and CDR2 YFSETQ. In nucleotides, the CDR3 is TGCGCCAGCAGCTTGGCCGGGGGGACACCTTCCCAGCTCCCTACGACCGAGCAGTACTTC. Protein sequence: CASSLAGGTPSQLPTTEQYF.

This sequence joins TRBV19 and TRBJ1-1; TRBD1 is a possible D gene (5 bases). The CDR3 has 13 residues. Trimming stripped 5 bases from V and 5 bases from J, with 12 bases between. Germline V lookup: CDR1 LNHDA, CDR2 SQIVND (reference sequence). The CDR3: CASSGGGDTEAFF. The CDR3 DNA reads as TGTGCCAGTAGTGGGGGGGGAGATACTGAAGCTTTCTTT.